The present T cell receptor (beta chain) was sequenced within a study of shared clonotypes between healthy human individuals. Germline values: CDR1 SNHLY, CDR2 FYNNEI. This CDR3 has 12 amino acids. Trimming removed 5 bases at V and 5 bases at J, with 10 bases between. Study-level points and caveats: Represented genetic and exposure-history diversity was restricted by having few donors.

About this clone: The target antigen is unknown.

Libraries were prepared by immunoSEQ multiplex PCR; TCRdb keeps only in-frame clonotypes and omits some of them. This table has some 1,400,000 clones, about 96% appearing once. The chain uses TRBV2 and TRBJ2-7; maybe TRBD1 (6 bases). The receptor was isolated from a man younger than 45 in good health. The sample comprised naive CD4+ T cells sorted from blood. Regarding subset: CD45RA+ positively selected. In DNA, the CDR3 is TGTGCCAGCAGTATTACAGGGAACGAGCAGTACTTC. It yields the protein CASSITGNEQYF.